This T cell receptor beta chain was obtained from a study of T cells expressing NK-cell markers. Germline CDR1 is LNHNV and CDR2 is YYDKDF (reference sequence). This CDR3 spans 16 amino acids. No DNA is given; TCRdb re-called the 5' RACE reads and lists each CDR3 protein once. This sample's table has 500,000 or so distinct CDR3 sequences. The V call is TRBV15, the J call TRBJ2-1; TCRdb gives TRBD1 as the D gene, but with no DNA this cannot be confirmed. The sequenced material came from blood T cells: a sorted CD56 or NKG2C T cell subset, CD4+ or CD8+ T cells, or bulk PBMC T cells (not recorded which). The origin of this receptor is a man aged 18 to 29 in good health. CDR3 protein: CATSRVGAHSNNEQFF.